Listed below are T cell receptor beta chains from one sample, sequenced in a study of T cell responses to AZD1222 COVID-19 vaccine. Clones were sequenced by immunoSEQ multiplex PCR, and TCRdb holds only the in-frame ones, with some missing. The sample carries fewer than 200,000 clones, 85% to 95% recorded once. The material sequenced was peripheral blood, taken on day 0 of AZD1222 vaccination. The source is an adult in good health. CDR3s include the opening cysteine and the closing phenylalanine or tryptophan. D genes are given only for firm matches. Not every row has a clone size; where given, it reads once, few, many or a size class.

j_call: TRBJ2-7; v_call: TRBV11-2; clone_size: NA; d_call: TRBD1; cdr3_nt: TGTGCCAGCAGCACACGCCCCGTTCTTGCAGGGGGCTACGAGCAGTACTTC; cdr3_aa: CASSTRPVLAGGYEQYF
j_call: TRBJ1-4; v_call: TRBV6-5; clone_size: NA; d_call: NA; cdr3_nt: TGTGCCAGCAAAAGGGACCTAAATGAAAAACTGTTTTTT; cdr3_aa: CASKRDLNEKLFF
j_call: TRBJ2-7; v_call: TRBV3-1/TRBV3-2; clone_size: NA; d_call: NA; cdr3_nt: TGTGCCAGCAGCCTCCGGGACGGCGTCTACGAGCAGTACTTC; cdr3_aa: CASSLRDGVYEQYF
j_call: TRBJ1-3; v_call: TRBV7-9; clone_size: few; d_call: NA; cdr3_nt: TGTGCCAGCAGCGAGAGGTTTGGTCATTTT; cdr3_aa: CASSERFGHF
j_call: TRBJ1-3; v_call: TRBV28; clone_size: NA; d_call: NA; cdr3_nt: TGTGCCAGCAGTTTTGGTAACAGGGCGGGAAACACCATATATTTT; cdr3_aa: CASSFGNRAGNTIYF
j_call: TRBJ2-5; v_call: TRBV6-1; clone_size: NA; d_call: NA; cdr3_nt: TGTGCCAGCAGTGAATCCGGGGAGACCCAGTACTTC; cdr3_aa: CASSESGETQYF
j_call: TRBJ1-5; v_call: TRBV30; clone_size: NA; d_call: TRBD1; cdr3_nt: TGTGCCTGGAGCCCGGGACAGGGTTTCGGTCAGCCCCAGCATTTT; cdr3_aa: CAWSPGQGFGQPQHF
j_call: TRBJ2-1; v_call: TRBV7-9; clone_size: NA; d_call: TRBD1; cdr3_nt: TGTGCCAGCAGCTACGCGGGACAGGGGCAAAATGAGCAGTTCTTC; cdr3_aa: CASSYAGQGQNEQFF
j_call: TRBJ1-2; v_call: TRBV5-1; clone_size: NA; d_call: NA; cdr3_nt: TGCGCCAGCAGCCCGTATGGCACCGACTATGGCTACACCTTC; cdr3_aa: CASSPYGTDYGYTF
j_call: TRBJ1-5; v_call: TRBV19; clone_size: NA; d_call: TRBD1; cdr3_nt: TGTGCCAGTAGTCCCTTTGAGGGGGCGAGGGGCAATCAGCCCCAGCATTTT; cdr3_aa: CASSPFEGARGNQPQHF
j_call: TRBJ1-6; v_call: TRBV15; clone_size: once; d_call: NA; cdr3_nt: TGTGCCACCAGCAGGGAGGGCTATAATTCACCCCTCCACTTT; cdr3_aa: CATSREGYNSPLHF
j_call: TRBJ1-6; v_call: TRBV19; clone_size: NA; d_call: TRBD1; cdr3_nt: TGTGCCAGTAGTCGAGACAGGGTGTTGAATTCACCCCTCCACTTT; cdr3_aa: CASSRDRVLNSPLHF
j_call: TRBJ1-1; v_call: TRBV6-2/TRBV6-3; clone_size: NA; d_call: NA; cdr3_nt: TGTGCCAGCAGTTACTCCGGGACCGTTTATAACACTGAAGCTTTCTTT; cdr3_aa: CASSYSGTVYNTEAFF
j_call: TRBJ1-1; v_call: TRBV7-3; clone_size: NA; d_call: NA; cdr3_nt: TGTGCCAGCAGCTACGGGCAGGGTTTCAGTGAAGCTTTCTTT; cdr3_aa: CASSYGQGFSEAFF
j_call: TRBJ2-2; v_call: TRBV19; clone_size: NA; d_call: NA; cdr3_nt: TGTGCCAGTAGTCCACAGGCCGGGGAGCTGTTTTTT; cdr3_aa: CASSPQAGELFF
j_call: TRBJ1-2; v_call: TRBV14; clone_size: NA; d_call: NA; cdr3_nt: TGTGCCAGCAGCCTACTACAGGGCTCCTCCGAAGGCTACACCTTC; cdr3_aa: CASSLLQGSSEGYTF
j_call: TRBJ2-2; v_call: TRBV15; clone_size: NA; d_call: NA; cdr3_nt: TGTGCCACCAGCAGAGAAGAAGCGAACACCGGGGAGCTGTTTTTT; cdr3_aa: CATSREEANTGELFF
j_call: TRBJ2-2; v_call: TRBV6-4; clone_size: NA; d_call: TRBD1; cdr3_nt: TGTGCCAGCAGCCGGGACAGGGTATCCGGGGAGCTGTTTTTT; cdr3_aa: CASSRDRVSGELFF
j_call: TRBJ1-1; v_call: TRBV6-5; clone_size: NA; d_call: NA; cdr3_nt: TGTGCCAGCTCCTCCTCGACAAATCCAGCTTTCTTT; cdr3_aa: CASSSSTNPAFF
j_call: TRBJ1-3; v_call: TRBV19; clone_size: NA; d_call: NA; cdr3_nt: TGTGCCAGTCAAATCGACAGCAACCCCCGCGGAAACACCATATATTTT; cdr3_aa: CASQIDSNPRGNTIYF
j_call: TRBJ2-5; v_call: TRBV7-9; clone_size: NA; d_call: TRBD1; cdr3_nt: TGTGCCAGCAGCGAAGGGACAGGGGACGAGACCCAGTACTTC; cdr3_aa: CASSEGTGDETQYF
j_call: TRBJ2-1; v_call: TRBV6-4; clone_size: NA; d_call: NA; cdr3_nt: TGTGCCAGTCGGCTGGGCGGAGAGCAGTTCTTC; cdr3_aa: CASRLGGEQFF
j_call: TRBJ2-7; v_call: TRBV12-3/TRBV12-4; clone_size: NA; d_call: NA; cdr3_nt: TGTGCCAGCAGTACATACTACGAGCAGTACTTC; cdr3_aa: CASSTYYEQYF
j_call: TRBJ1-1; v_call: TRBV3-1/TRBV3-2; clone_size: NA; d_call: NA; cdr3_nt: TGTGCCAGCAGCCAAGTTATGGGGTACACTGAAGCTTTCTTT; cdr3_aa: CASSQVMGYTEAFF
j_call: TRBJ1-5; v_call: TRBV3-1/TRBV3-2; clone_size: NA; d_call: NA; cdr3_nt: TGTGCCAGCAGCCACGCGGGGAGCAATCAGCCCCAGCATTTT; cdr3_aa: CASSHAGSNQPQHF
j_call: TRBJ2-5; v_call: TRBV19; clone_size: NA; d_call: NA; cdr3_nt: TGTGCCAGTAGTATTGGCGGGGGCATGGAGACCCAGTACTTC; cdr3_aa: CASSIGGGMETQYF
j_call: TRBJ2-5; v_call: TRBV18; clone_size: NA; d_call: NA; cdr3_nt: TGTGCCAGCTCACCACGCGGGCAGCAAGAGACCCAGTACTTC; cdr3_aa: CASSPRGQQETQYF
j_call: TRBJ1-4; v_call: TRBV10-3; clone_size: NA; d_call: NA; cdr3_nt: TGTGCCATCAGTGCAACCGGGGGGGCGGAAAAACTGTTTTTT; cdr3_aa: CAISATGGAEKLFF